The source of this TCR beta chain is a study of T cell responses to AZD1222 COVID-19 vaccine. The study's findings and limits: A rise in Spike-specific TCR breadth and depth followed two AZD1222 doses. Unmutated variant regions are reportedly the target of nearly half of TCRs that are spike-specific.

The length of the CDR3 is 20 residues. Germline loops: CDR1 LGHDT, CDR2 YNNKEL (reference sequence). J gave up 6 bases and V 4 bases, and 22 bases lay outside the gene matches. This clone showed up just once. Its antigen is unknown. Profiled with immunoSEQ multiplex PCR; TCRdb holds only in-frame clones, not every one. The sample has some 100,000 clones, more than 75% seen once; the top ten hold roughly 10%. The material sequenced was peripheral blood, taken on day 0 of AZD1222 vaccination. This TCR derives from an adult in good health. The rearrangement links TRBV3-1 (or the pseudogene TRBV3-2) to TRBJ2-4, with 9 bases aligning to TRBD2. CDR3 residues: CASSPHTLRGNLAGRNIQYF. CDR3 DNA sequence: TGTGCCAGCAGCCCTCATACTCTCCGGGGAAACCTAGCGGGACGAAACATTCAGTACTTC.